The 9 T cell receptor beta chains in this list originate from one sample, sequenced in a study of CD8 T cells in ankylosing spondylitis. TCRdb re-analysed the 5' RACE reads in MiXCR, keeping a single row per CDR3 protein. The sample includes about 42,000 distinct CDR3 sequences, under 5% of them seen just once. Sequencing input: blood, either unsorted or a sorted T cell fraction (not recorded which). Receptor source: a female donor with ankylosing spondylitis or in good health (not recorded which).

This clonotype showed up many times. The chain links TRBV9 to TRBJ1-2, with D uncertain. The CDR3 spans 14 residues. Germline CDR1 reads SGDLS; CDR2 reads YYNGEE. With 4 bases removed from V and 3 bases from J, the gap between germline ends came to 13 bases. CDR3 coding DNA: TGTGCCAGCAGCCCCCCGCCGGCGGACTATGGCTACACCTTC. As protein: CASSPPPADYGYTF.

This clonotype was recorded at least ten times. The V gene is TRBV9, the J gene TRBJ1-3; D call uncertain. Between the trimmed V and J ends, which lost 4 bases and 2 bases, there was a span of 31 bases. This CDR3 spans 21 amino acids. Germline values: CDR1 SGDLS, CDR2 YYNGEE. The CDR3 nucleotides are TGTGCCAGCAGCCTTCTTCCCGGGGAAGCCAGCGTTATAAGGGCTGGAAACACCATATATTTT. Its protein is CASSLLPGEASVIRAGNTIYF.

Many counts were recorded for this clonotype. The chain uses TRBV9 and TRBJ2-1; TRBD2 agrees at 7 bases. The CDR3 is 19 residues long. Trimming cost V 3 bases and J 1 base; bases outside gene matches: 16. Per the germline V gene, CDR1 is SGDLS and CDR2 is YYNGEE. This chain's CDR3 is CASSGSPVGAGESYNEQFF. The CDR3 nucleotides are TGTGCCAGCAGCGGCTCTCCCGTGGGCGCGGGGGAATCCTACAATGAGCAGTTCTTC. Using reference TRBV9 and TRBJ2-1 for the parts outside the CDR3, the full variable domain is DSGVTQTPKHLITATGQRVTLRCSPRSGDLSVYWYQQSLDQGLQFLIQYYNGEERAKGNILERFSAQQFPDLHSELNLSSLELGDSALYFCASSGSPVGAGESYNEQFFGPGTRLTVL.

This clonotype was seen repeatedly, ten times or more. V is TRBV9 and J is TRBJ2-7, with TRBD1 matching over 8 bases. This CDR3 comprises 14 residues. CDR1 and CDR2 from the germline V gene are SGDLS and YYNGEE. With V trimmed by 4 bases and J by 5 bases, 8 bases remained unmatched. CDR3 in amino acids: CASSPGQGNNEQYF. DNA for the CDR3: TGTGCCAGCAGCCCAGGACAGGGTAACAACGAGCAGTACTTC.

This clonotype was counted ten times or more. The chain combines TRBV21-1 with TRBJ2-4; TRBD1, the table's D call, was not compared with the DNA. TRBV21-1 is labeled a pseudogene. There are 18 residues in the CDR3. CDR3 region: CASSNFRRLISPGNIQYF. In DNA form, the CDR3 reads TGTGCCAGCAGCAACTTCCGAAGATTAATCTCTCCGGGAAACATTCAGTACTTC.

This clonotype was observed at least ten times. The genes are TRBV9 and TRBJ2-3, with 7 nucleotides matching TRBD2. This CDR3 has 14 amino acids. Germline trimming cut 2 bases from V and 2 bases from J; bases unmatched to any gene: 2. Looked up from germline, CDR1 is SGDLS and CDR2 is YYNGEE. This chain's CDR3 is CASSVGDYTDTQYF. In nucleotides, the CDR3 is TGTGCCAGCAGCGTGGGGGACTACACAGATACGCAGTATTTT.

This clonotype has a count of ten or more. This chain links TRBV9 with TRBJ1-1, with D uncertain. There are 16 residues in the CDR3. Trimming pared 1 base from V and 0 bases from J, leaving 13 bases between. CDR1 and CDR2 (germline): SGDLS, YYNGEE. CDR3 in DNA: TGTGCCAGCAGCGTATCGGCAGGAGGCCTGAACACTGAAGCTTTCTTT. Translation: CASSVSAGGLNTEAFF.

In this sample, this clonotype turned up many times. The genes are TRBV9 and TRBJ2-3; D possibly corresponds to TRBD2 (6 bases). The CDR3 runs to 15 residues. V lost 1 base and J 5 bases, leaving 14 bases between the germline ends. Per the germline V gene, CDR1 is SGDLS and CDR2 is YYNGEE. The CDR3 protein is CASSVMGGAQDTQYF. CDR3 DNA sequence: TGTGCCAGCAGCGTAATGGGCGGGGCCCAAGATACGCAGTATTTT.

This clonotype came up many times. The chain carries TRBV9 and TRBJ2-1; 7 bases agree with TRBD1. Looked up from germline, CDR1 is SGDLS and CDR2 is YYNGEE. Trimming removed 2 bases from V and 0 bases from J; junction bases left unmatched: 11. The CDR3 is 18 amino acids. The CDR3 DNA is TGTGCCAGCAGCGTGGAGGAAGCAGGGGGTTACTCCTACAATGAGCAGTTCTTC. Translated: CASSVEEAGGYSYNEQFF.